The 32 T cell receptor beta chains presented below share a single source sample, sequenced in a study of long-term antiretroviral therapy in people with HIV. The authors ran the immunoSEQ assay, v3.0, at survey level. Data came from immunoSEQ multiplex PCR; TCRdb stores just in-frame clones and leaves some out. The sample shows around 28,000 clones, just over 90% of them seen only once. The source material was unsorted PBMCs, sampled 3.1 years after starting antiretroviral therapy. The receptors shown here come from a man aged 18 to 29 with HIV.

The genes are TRBV6-5 and TRBJ1-5, with a weak D call TRBD1 (5 bases). Germline values: CDR1 MNHEY, CDR2 SVGAGI. Trimming removed 2 bases at V and 4 bases at J, with 12 bases between. The length of the CDR3 is 15 residues. The CDR3 DNA reads TGTGCCAGCAGTTACGGAGGGGATAGGAATCAGCCCCAGCATTTT. This codes for CASSYGGDRNQPQHF.

The V call is TRBV12-5, the J call TRBJ2-4; perhaps TRBD2 as D (7 bases). V was clipped by 5 bases and J by 6 bases, with 17 bases between them. Germline V CDR1 and CDR2: LGHNT, FRNRAP. The CDR3 runs to 15 residues. CDR3 in DNA: TGTGCTAGTGGTCCGGGGGCGGGAGTGAGAAACATTCAGTACTTC. Its protein is CASGPGAGVRNIQYF.

This sequence joins TRBV7-6 and TRBJ2-6; no clear D gene. Trimming stripped 1 base from V and 6 bases from J, with 7 bases between. The CDR3 sequence is 14 residues long. Germline loops: CDR1 SGHVS, CDR2 FNYEAQ. This CDR3 reads CASSLEATANVLTF. CDR3 coding DNA: TGTGCCAGCAGCTTAGAGGCCACGGCCAACGTCCTGACTTTC.

The rearrangement links TRBV18 to TRBJ2-1, with a tentative D call TRBD2 (5 bases). The germline V gene encodes CDR1 KGHSH and CDR2 LQKENI. CDR3 length: 17 amino acids. Trimming took 3 bases from V and 0 from J, leaving 15 bases between them. The chain's CDR3 is CASSPQVSGSSYNEQFF. DNA for the CDR3: TGTGCCAGCTCACCGCAGGTTTCGGGATCCTCCTACAATGAGCAGTTCTTC.

This clone turned up a few times. This sequence joins TRBV7-9 and TRBJ2-7, with D tentatively TRBD2 (6 bases). This CDR3 has 13 amino acids. V was pared by 8 bases and J by 6 bases, with 17 bases between. Germline V gene data show CDR1 as SEHNR and CDR2 as FQNEAQ (reference sequence). The CDR3 reads CASQYRELGEQYF. Written as DNA, the CDR3 is TGTGCCAGCCAATATCGGGAGCTAGGCGAGCAGTACTTC.

This chain's CDR3 is CASSSDPTDTQYF. The CDR3 DNA is TGTGCCAGCAGCTCGGACCCCACAGATACGCAGTATTTT. J is TRBJ2-3 and V is TRBV7-2; D uncertain. The CDR3 has 13 residues. Germline V gene data show CDR1 as SGHTA and CDR2 as FQGNSA. The V gene lost 4 bases and the J gene lost 2 bases, with 7 bases spanning the gap. The full variable domain, completed using reference TRBV7-2 and TRBJ2-3, is GAGVSQSPSNKVTEKGKDVELRCDPISGHTALYWYRQSLGQGLEFLIYFQGNSAPDKSGLPSDRFSAERTGGSVSTLTIQRTQQEDSAVYLCASSSDPTDTQYFGPGTRLTVL.

The rearrangement links TRBV4-2 to TRBJ1-4, with no clear D. Looked up from germline, CDR1 is LGHNA and CDR2 is YNFKEQ. V dropped 5 bases and J dropped 11 bases, with 12 bases sitting between them. The CDR3 is 12 amino acids. CDR3 amino acids: CASSEGSFKLFF. CDR3 nucleotides: TGTGCCAGCAGCGAAGGGTCCTTCAAACTGTTTTTT.

V and J are TRBV30 and TRBJ2-1; no clear D gene. The CDR3 runs to 12 residues. Germline V gene sequence: CDR1 GTSNPN, CDR2 SVGIG (reference sequence). The V gene lost 0 bases and the J gene lost 6 bases, with 6 bases spanning the gap. CDR3 bases: TGTGCCTGGAGTGTACTTAGCAATGAGCAGTTCTTC. It yields the protein CAWSVLSNEQFF.

The CDR3 loop reads CASSLWARGQDGYTF. CDR3 in DNA: TGTGCCAGCAGTTTATGGGCCCGGGGGCAGGATGGCTACACCTTC. The chain has TRBV27 and TRBJ1-2; possibly TRBD1 for D (6 bases). The germline V gene encodes CDR1 MNHEY and CDR2 SMNVEV (reference sequence). Trimming shortened V by 1 base and J by 6 bases, and 15 bases separated the two germline ends. The CDR3 spans 15 residues.

V is TRBV6-5 and J is TRBJ2-5; the D is unclear. The CDR3 runs 10 residues. V was clipped by 10 bases and J by 5 bases, with 8 bases between them. From germline, CDR1 is MNHEY and CDR2 SVGAGI. CDR3 in amino acids: CATRRETQYF. CDR3 in DNA: TGTGCCACCAGGCGGGAGACCCAGTACTTC.

This chain links TRBV25-1 with TRBJ2-7; D may be TRBD2 (5 bases). The V end lost 6 bases, the J end lost 7 bases, and 16 bases lay between the germline ends. CDR3 length: 13 amino acids. The V gene's germline CDR1 is MGHDK and CDR2 SYGVNS. CDR3 sequence (DNA): TGTGCCAGCAGGGCCCCCAGACCGGGGGAGCAGTACTTC. Translated: CASRAPRPGEQYF.

V is TRBV28 and J is TRBJ1-2; no clear D gene. CDR1 is MDHEN and CDR2 is SYDVKM in the germline V gene. This CDR3 is 13 amino acids long. Trimming left V 4 bases short and J 6 bases short, with 12 bases between. The CDR3 loop is CASSSERVDGYTF. The CDR3, as DNA: TGTGCCAGCAGTTCGGAACGGGTAGATGGCTACACCTTC.

The chain is built from TRBV7-3 and TRBJ2-1; 8 bases agree with TRBD1. V shed 5 bases, J shed 4 bases, and the junction held 4 bases outside the gene matches. CDR1 and CDR2 from the germline V gene are SGHTA and FQGTGA. CDR3 length equals 14 residues. The CDR3 protein is CASSPGQAYNEQFF. DNA for the CDR3: TGTGCCAGCAGCCCGGGACAGGCGTACAATGAGCAGTTCTTC.

The rearrangement joins TRBV7-2 to TRBJ2-5; no clear D. Germline CDR1 reads SGHTA; CDR2 reads FQGNSA. V shed 4 bases and J shed 5 bases, with 11 bases lying between them. This CDR3 has 13 residues. CDR3 residues: CASSSGPSETQYF. The CDR3 bases are TGTGCCAGCAGCTCCGGACCATCGGAGACCCAGTACTTC.

The rearrangement uses TRBV6-6 and TRBJ1-1; no clear D gene. Per germline, CDR1 MNHNY and CDR2 SVGAGI (reference sequence). V shed 0 bases and J shed 4 bases, with 9 bases lying between them. The CDR3 totals 14 residues. The DNA of the CDR3 is TGTGCCAGCAGTTACTCAGGGTTGATCACTGAAGCTTTCTTT. Translated, it gives CASSYSGLITEAFF.

The chain combines TRBV9 with TRBJ1-1; possibly TRBD1 for D (5 bases). The germline V gene encodes CDR1 SGDLS and CDR2 YYNGEE. The CDR3 runs to 14 residues. The V and J ends lost 2 bases and 4 bases respectively, with 12 bases between them. The CDR3 region is CASSVQTELTEAFF. CDR3 coding DNA: TGTGCCAGCAGCGTGCAGACAGAACTCACTGAAGCTTTCTTT.

The genes are TRBV9 and TRBJ2-5; 10 nucleotides agree with TRBD2. The CDR3 has 15 amino acids. Looked up from germline, CDR1 is SGDLS and CDR2 is YYNGEE. V shed 1 base and J 5 bases; nucleotides not matched to a gene: 5. CDR3: CASSVSGGASETQYF. The DNA for the CDR3 is TGTGCCAGCAGCGTAAGCGGGGGGGCTTCTGAGACCCAGTACTTC.

This CDR3 is CASSPDGRGAPFF. The CDR3 bases are TGTGCCAGCTCACCGGACGGCCGCGGGGCGCCTTTCTTT. The J gene is TRBJ1-1, the V gene TRBV18, with D tentatively TRBD1 (5 bases). The V gene's germline CDR1 is KGHSH and CDR2 LQKENI. The germline V and J ends were trimmed by 3 bases and 12 bases, with 17 bases remaining between them. This CDR3 has 13 amino acids.

J is TRBJ1-2 and V is TRBV28, with D perhaps matching TRBD1 (5 bases). V lost 7 bases and J 3 bases, leaving 9 bases between the germline ends. The CDR3 extends over 12 amino acids. The V gene's germline CDR1 is MDHEN and CDR2 SYDVKM. CDR3 nucleotides: TGTGCCAGCACCTCGGGGGACTATGGCTACACCTTC. As protein: CASTSGDYGYTF.

The chain recombines TRBV5-5 with TRBJ1-3, with D tentatively TRBD1 (5 bases). V was shortened by 4 bases and J by 2 bases, with 13 bases between the two germline ends. Per germline, CDR1 SGHKS and CDR2 YYEKEE (reference sequence). This CDR3 is built from 15 residues. The CDR3 DNA reads TGTGCCAGCAGCCGGGGCGACAACGCTGGAAACACCATATATTTT. It encodes CASSRGDNAGNTIYF.

This clone was found a few times. The chain is built from TRBV25-1 and TRBJ2-2, with D perhaps matching TRBD2 (5 bases). This CDR3 is built from 13 residues. Trimming took off 6 bases at V and 6 bases at J, with 11 bases between the two ends. The germline gives CDR1 MGHDK, CDR2 SYGVNS. In DNA, the CDR3 is TGTGCCAGCAGGGAGAGGGAATCCGGGGAGCTGTTTTTT. Translated, it gives CASRERESGELFF.

This chain links TRBV19 with TRBJ1-5; D ambiguous. The V gene's germline CDR1 is LNHDA and CDR2 SQIVND (reference sequence). Trimming pared 4 bases from V and 0 bases from J, leaving 10 bases between. The CDR3 is 15 amino acids. CDR3 protein: CASSNGELSNQPQHF. CDR3 DNA: TGTGCCAGTAGTAACGGGGAACTTAGCAATCAGCCCCAGCATTTT.

The CDR3 DNA reads as TGTGCCAGCAGCAAAGCGCTAGGGACTAGCGGGAGGCAACCCTCCTACGAGCAGTACTTC. This translates into CASSKALGTSGRQPSYEQYF. The chain recombines TRBV21-1 with TRBJ2-7; TRBD2 reflects the table's D call only, with no check against the DNA. TRBV21-1 is reported as a pseudogene. The CDR3 has 20 amino acids.

This sequence joins TRBV6-5 and TRBJ2-5; 7 bases match TRBD2. This CDR3 has 12 residues. V was pared by 8 bases and J by 5 bases, with 5 bases of the junction left unmatched. The V gene's germline CDR1 is MNHEY and CDR2 SVGAGI. As DNA, the CDR3 is TGTGCCAGCTTGAGCGGGACTGAGACCCAGTACTTC. It codes for CASLSGTETQYF.

The chain combines TRBV27 with TRBJ2-3; D is perhaps TRBD1 (5 bases). The CDR3 has 16 amino acids. The V gene lost 4 bases and the J gene lost 0 bases, with 14 bases spanning the gap. Germline CDR1 MNHEY, CDR2 SMNVEV (reference sequence). CDR3 region: CASSSLGVHSTDTQYF. The CDR3 nucleotides read TGTGCCAGCAGTTCCTTAGGGGTACATAGCACAGATACGCAGTATTTT.

This rearrangement joins TRBV5-6 to TRBJ1-1; a possible D gene is TRBD1 (5 bases). With 0 bases removed from V and 5 bases from J, the gap between germline ends came to 11 bases. Germline-derived CDR1 and CDR2 are SGHDT and YYEEEE. The CDR3 is made up of 14 amino acids. The CDR3 is CASSLVQGSTEAFF. The CDR3 DNA follows: TGTGCCAGCAGCTTGGTTCAGGGATCGACTGAAGCTTTCTTT. The full variable domain, in which reference TRBV5-6 and TRBJ1-1 provide the parts outside the CDR3, is DAGVTQSPTHLIKTRGQQVTLRCSPKSGHDTVSWYQQALGQGPQFIFQYYEEEERQRGNFPDRFSGHQFPNYSSELNVNALLLGDSALYLCASSLVQGSTEAFFGQGTRLTVV.

This chain connects TRBV6-5 to TRBJ1-3, with D hard to call. The CDR3 is 13 residues long. CDR1 and CDR2 (germline): MNHEY, SVGAGI. V was trimmed by 6 bases and J by 0 bases, leaving 6 bases between them. CDR3 bases: TGTGCCAGCAGAGATCTCTCTGGAAACACCATATATTTT. Its protein is CASRDLSGNTIYF.

V gene TRBV4-3 combines with J gene TRBJ2-6; TRBD2 aligns across 7 bases. Germline V lookup: CDR1 LGHNA, CDR2 YSLEER. This CDR3 comprises 13 residues. After removal of 1 base from V and 13 bases from J, the junction contained 4 bases not matched to a gene. The CDR3: CASSQGWGGVLTF. CDR3 DNA: TGCGCCAGCAGCCAAGGGTGGGGAGGGGTCCTGACTTTC.

The J gene is TRBJ1-2, the V gene TRBV4-1; weak D call: TRBD1 (6 bases). Trimming pared 2 bases from V and 2 bases from J, leaving 15 bases between. The CDR3 is 16 amino acids. Germline V lookup: CDR1 MGHRA, CDR2 YSYEKL. The CDR3 DNA reads as TGCGCCAGCAGCCAACCTCGGGGGCCAGCCAACTATGGCTACACCTTC. Translated, it gives CASSQPRGPANYGYTF.

The rearrangement links TRBV7-8 to TRBJ1-1; D may be TRBD1 (5 bases). With 1 base removed from V and 4 bases from J, the gap between germline ends came to 13 bases. The CDR3 runs to 15 residues. Germline CDR1 and CDR2: SGHVS and FQNEAQ. CDR3 in DNA: TGTGCCAGCAGCTTAGTCGGAGGGACGGGCACTGAAGCTTTCTTT. Translating it yields CASSLVGGTGTEAFF.

In its sample, this clone was seen once. The chain employs TRBV7-9 and TRBJ2-3; no firm D call. CDR1 and CDR2 (germline): SEHNR, FQNEAQ (reference sequence). This CDR3 is built from 14 residues. V lost 3 bases and J lost 2, with 9 bases in between. In DNA, the CDR3 is TGTGCCAGCAGCTTTCTCGTACCCACAGATACGCAGTATTTT. Its translation is CASSFLVPTDTQYF.

The rearrangement uses TRBV6-4 and TRBJ1-2; D not resolved. Germline CDR1 MRHNA, CDR2 SNTAGT. Trimming removed 7 bases at V and 8 bases at J, with 14 bases between. This CDR3 is built from 12 residues. CDR3 residues: CASKTPVGGYTF. Here the CDR3 DNA reads TGTGCCAGCAAAACCCCGGTCGGCGGCTACACCTTC.